This entry lists 13 T cell receptor beta chains sequenced from one sample in a study of T cell repertoires in cytomegalovirus infection. These receptors lack a known antigen. TCRdb fed the reads into MiXCR, producing one record per CDR3 protein. This sample has around 900,000 distinct CDR3 sequences, with around 30% found just once. Source: cultured CD8+ T cells from PBMCs, taken from culture after CMV antigen stimulation. Receptors originate from a human donor in good health (CMV status not recorded). Some clones in this sample may be carry-over from other donors' samples.

The chain employs TRBV3-1 and TRBJ2-5, with a possible D match to TRBD2 (6 bases). V shed 0 bases and J shed 2 bases, with 10 bases lying between them. This CDR3 spans 15 amino acids. CDR1 and CDR2 (germline): LGHDT, YNNKEL (reference sequence). CDR3 DNA: TGTGCCAGCAGCCAAGATTGGGGGGATCAAGAGACCCAGTACTTC. It is translated as CASSQDWGDQETQYF.

The chain employs TRBV28 and TRBJ1-1; 8 positions match TRBD1. The CDR3 is 14 amino acids. Germline CDR1 is MDHEN and CDR2 is SYDVKM. The ends lost 6 bases at V and 5 bases at J; junction bases unmatched: 8. CDR3 bases: TGTGCCAGCAGCCCCAGGACAGGGAAAACTGAAGCTTTCTTT. This translates into CASSPRTGKTEAFF.

The sample holds one count of this clonotype. The V call is TRBV29-1, the J call TRBJ2-3, with TRBD2 matching 10 bases. Trimming took 1 base from V and 2 from J; bases not matched to a gene: 9. Germline CDR1 reads SQVTM; CDR2 reads ANQGSEA. The CDR3 totals 17 residues. The CDR3 spells CSVEGLSGGGPTDTQYF. As DNA, the CDR3 is TGCAGCGTTGAAGGTCTAAGCGGGGGGGGGCCCACAGATACGCAGTATTTT.

CDR3 amino acids: CASSRNPRNSPLHF. As DNA, the CDR3 is TGTGCCAGCAGCCGTAACCCCAGGAATTCACCCCTCCACTTT. The chain links TRBV7-8 to TRBJ1-6; the D is unclear. Germline V gene sequence: CDR1 SGHVS, CDR2 FQNEAQ. The germline V and J ends were trimmed by 5 bases and 7 bases, with 12 bases remaining between them. The CDR3 is 14 amino acids.

This clonotype was detected only once. The chain joins TRBV6-1 to TRBJ1-5; D ambiguous. The germline gives CDR1 MNHNS, CDR2 SASEGT. Trimming left V 5 bases short and J 4 bases short, with 24 bases between. The CDR3 runs 18 residues. The CDR3 spells CASSKVQGRAPYNQPQHF. The CDR3 bases are TGTGCCAGCAGTAAAGTACAAGGGCGGGCACCATATAATCAGCCCCAGCATTTT.

Details on this clonotype: This may be a read error: a much more frequent sequence differs by one nucleotide. This chain connects TRBV12-3 or TRBV12-4 to TRBJ2-3; TRBD2 is a possible D gene (6 bases). CDR3 size: 14 residues. Trimming cost V 7 bases and J 3 bases, with 14 bases left between them. DNA of the CDR3: TGTGCCAGCACGGACTACCGCAGAACAGATACGCAGTATTTT. As protein: CASTDYRRTDTQYF.

The genes are TRBV12-3 or TRBV12-4 and TRBJ2-7, with D possibly called TRBD1 or TRBD2 (6 bases each). Trimming took 3 bases from V and 1 from J, leaving 34 bases between them. This CDR3 has 22 amino acids. Here the CDR3 reads CASSFSVSRGQGGRRGSYEQYF. CDR3 nucleotides: TGTGCCAGCAGTTTCTCTGTCTCCCGGGGGCAGGGAGGCCGAAGGGGATCCTACGAGCAGTACTTC.

This clonotype showed up just a few times. This chain links TRBV7-6 with TRBJ1-1; TRBD1 agrees at 7 bases. Trimming took 5 bases from V and 5 from J; bases not matched to a gene: 8. The CDR3 spans 14 residues. Germline lookup yields CDR1 SGHVS and CDR2 FNYEAQ. The CDR3 reads CASSDRQGGTEAFF. DNA of the CDR3: TGTGCCAGCAGCGATCGACAGGGAGGGACTGAAGCTTTCTTT.

About this clonotype itself: Since a much larger clone is just one base distant, this may be a read error. The chain carries TRBV7-9 and TRBJ2-6; 8 bases are shared with TRBD2. Germline CDR1 and CDR2: SEHNR and FQNEAQ (reference sequence). The CDR3 runs 15 residues. The CDR3 bases are TGTGCCGGCAGCTTAGCGGGACCCGGGGCCAACGTCCTGACTTTC. Translation gives CAGSLAGPGANVLTF.

This clonotype was detected a few times. The chain recombines TRBV14 with TRBJ2-7; D may be TRBD1 (5 bases). The CDR3 covers 14 residues. V shed 4 bases and J shed 0 bases, with 10 bases lying between them. Per the germline V gene, CDR1 is SGHDN and CDR2 is FVKESK. CDR3 sequence: CASSRADSSYEQYV. CDR3 DNA sequence: TGTGCCAGCAGCCGAGCCGACAGCTCCTACGAGCAGTACGTC.

J is TRBJ2-7 and V is TRBV7-9; D possibly matches TRBD1 or TRBD2 (6 bases each). The germline CDR1 and CDR2 sequences are SEHNR and FQNEAQ (reference sequence). This CDR3 comprises 16 residues. The ends were cut back, 5 bases at V and 0 bases at J, with 17 bases in the middle. The CDR3 sequence is CASSPPRGPSSYEQYV. The CDR3, as DNA: TGTGCCAGCAGCCCTCCCCGGGGGCCGAGCTCCTACGAGCAGTACGTC.

The V call is TRBV7-9, the J call TRBJ2-4; no reliable D call. This CDR3 has 16 residues. Deletions cut 0 bases from V and 0 bases from J, with 9 bases between. Germline values: CDR1 SEHNR, CDR2 FQNEAQ (reference sequence). The DNA for the CDR3 is TGTGCCAGCAGCTTAGCGGACGGGCTAGCCAAAAACATTCAGTACTTC. It is translated as CASSLADGLAKNIQYF.

The V gene is TRBV3-1, the J gene TRBJ2-7; D unresolved. CDR3 size: 14 residues. Trimming left V 3 bases short and J 2 bases short, with 11 bases between. Germline assignment: CDR1 LGHDT and CDR2 YNNKEL (reference sequence). CDR3 region: CASSQRLNTYEQYF. Written as DNA, the CDR3 is TGTGCCAGCAGCCAGCGGCTCAATACCTACGAGCAGTACTTC.